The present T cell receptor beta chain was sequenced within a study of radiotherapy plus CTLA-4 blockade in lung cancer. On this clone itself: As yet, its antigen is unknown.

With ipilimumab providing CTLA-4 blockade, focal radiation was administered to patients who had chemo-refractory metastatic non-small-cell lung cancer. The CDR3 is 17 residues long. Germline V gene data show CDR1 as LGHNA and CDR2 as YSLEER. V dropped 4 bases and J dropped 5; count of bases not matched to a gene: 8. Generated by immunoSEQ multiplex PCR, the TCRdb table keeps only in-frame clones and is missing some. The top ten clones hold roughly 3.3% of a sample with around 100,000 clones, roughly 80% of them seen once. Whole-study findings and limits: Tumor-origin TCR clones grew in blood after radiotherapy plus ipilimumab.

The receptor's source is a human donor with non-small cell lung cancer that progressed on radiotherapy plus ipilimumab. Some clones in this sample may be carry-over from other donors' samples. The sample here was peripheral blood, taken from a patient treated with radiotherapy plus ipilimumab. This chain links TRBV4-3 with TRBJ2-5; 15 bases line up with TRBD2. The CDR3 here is CASSPGLAGGPRETQYF. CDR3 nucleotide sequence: TGCGCCAGCAGCCCCGGACTAGCGGGGGGGCCGAGGGAGACCCAGTACTTC.